This T cell receptor beta chain originates from a study of blood T cell repertoires in COVID-19. Here immunoSEQ multiplex PCR was the method, and the copy in TCRdb shows in-frame clones only, minus some. The table lists about 310,000 clones, nearly 90% of them singletons, with around 0.96% in the top ten. Germline V gene sequence: CDR1 MDHEN, CDR2 SYDVKM. The CDR3 loop spans 13 amino acids. The ends were cut back, 6 bases at V and 1 base at J, with 9 bases in the middle. Source material: peripheral blood. This chain joins TRBV28 and TRBJ2-5; a weak D match, TRBD1 (6 bases). This TCR was sampled from a middle-aged woman with COVID-19, enrolled during active disease. CDR3 amino acids: CASSRGGQETQYF. In nucleotides, the CDR3 is TGTGCCAGCAGCCGAGGGGGCCAAGAGACCCAGTACTTC.